This entry lists 16 T cell receptor beta chains sequenced from one sample in a study of metastatic and nonmetastatic thyroid tumors. No treatment of any kind had been given to any patient before thyroid surgery. With MiXCR, TCRdb called clones anew from the PCR reads. Of 15,000 to 25,000 clones listed, about a quarter are singletons. Sample: blood. Source of these receptors: a male donor with papillary thyroid cancer or a benign thyroid nodule (not recorded which). Some clones in this sample may be carry-over from other donors' samples.

The chain couples TRBV3-1 to TRBJ2-3, with unresolved D. Trimming removed 6 bases from V and 8 bases from J, with 12 bases in between. Germline CDR1 and CDR2: LGHDT and YNNKEL (reference sequence). The CDR3 is 12 amino acids. This chain's CDR3 is CASSRTRGTQYF. The CDR3 nucleotides are TGTGCCAGCAGTCGGACCCGTGGTACGCAGTATTTT.

The V and J genes are TRBV7-8 and TRBJ1-2, with D perhaps TRBD1 (6 bases). The CDR3 is 17 residues long. Trimming shortened V by 6 bases and J by 5 bases, and 25 bases separated the two germline ends. Looked up from germline, CDR1 is SGHVS and CDR2 is FQNEAQ. The CDR3 protein is CASSSYGRGGKQYGYTF. The CDR3 nucleotides are TGTGCCAGCAGTTCCTACGGGAGGGGGGGAAAGCAGTATGGCTACACCTTC.

This clone was found many times. The chain recombines TRBV6-4 with TRBJ2-5; a possible D gene is TRBD2 (5 bases). V was trimmed by 4 bases and J by 2 bases, leaving 11 bases between them. Germline V lookup: CDR1 MRHNA, CDR2 SNTAGT. The CDR3 runs to 14 residues. CDR3 nucleotide sequence: TGTGCCAGCAGTGGAAGAGGAGGACAAGAGACCCAGTACTTC. Translated: CASSGRGGQETQYF.

The V call is TRBV5-6, the J call TRBJ2-1; 7 nucleotides agree with TRBD2. CDR1 is SGHDT and CDR2 is YYEEEE in the germline V gene. This CDR3 comprises 15 residues. Trimming removed 1 base from V and 5 bases from J; junction bases left unmatched: 6. Written as DNA, the CDR3 is TGTGCCAGCAGCTTGTTGGCTAGCGGAGACAATGAGCAGTTCTTC. The encoded protein is CASSLLASGDNEQFF. Full variable domain (remainder filled in from reference TRBV5-6 and TRBJ2-1): DAGVTQSPTHLIKTRGQQVTLRCSPKSGHDTVSWYQQALGQGPQFIFQYYEEEERQRGNFPDRFSGHQFPNYSSELNVNALLLGDSALYLCASSLLASGDNEQFFGPGTRLTVL.

The chain recombines TRBV9 with TRBJ2-1, with TRBD2 as a possible D gene (5 bases). The CDR3 has 15 residues. CDR1 and CDR2 (germline): SGDLS, YYNGEE. The V end was cut by 4 bases, the J end by 1 base, with 12 bases between. DNA of the CDR3: TGTGCCAGCAGCCCCGATGGGGAGTCCTACAATGAGCAGTTCTTC. Protein product: CASSPDGESYNEQFF.

Within the sample, this clone is medium-sized. The rearrangement uses TRBV27 and TRBJ2-6, with unresolved D. The CDR3 has 12 residues. Germline V gives CDR1 MNHEY, CDR2 SMNVEV (reference sequence). V lost 6 bases and J lost 2, with 2 bases in between. In nucleotides, the CDR3 is TGTGCCAGCAGGACTGGGGCCAACGTCCTGACTTTC. Amino acid sequence: CASRTGANVLTF.

This clone was picked up a small number of times. In DNA, the CDR3 is TGTGCCAGCAGTTTGGTTTTTTTAGGACTCCTTAGCAATCAGCCCCAGCATTTT. It yields the protein CASSLVFLGLLSNQPQHF. The chain couples TRBV28 to TRBJ1-5, with D unclear. The ends were cut back, 3 bases at V and 0 bases at J, with 18 bases in the middle. CDR1 MDHEN and CDR2 SYDVKM come from the germline V gene. The CDR3 has 18 residues.

Relative to its sample, this clone is medium-sized. The chain couples TRBV2 to TRBJ2-1, with TRBD1 matching over 12 bases. There are 15 residues in the CDR3. V lost 5 bases and J lost 5; bases outside the gene matches: 4. Germline values: CDR1 SNHLY, CDR2 FYNNEI. The CDR3 DNA follows: TGTGCCAGCAGTCGGGACAGGGGGCGCCACAATGAGCAGTTCTTC. Its protein product is CASSRDRGRHNEQFF.

The rearrangement links TRBV11-2 to TRBJ2-2; 13 bases line up with TRBD2. Germline CDR1 SGHAT, CDR2 FQNNGV. The CDR3 runs 18 residues. The junction had 11 bases not matched to a gene; V was cut back by 5 bases and J by 5 bases. CDR3 residues: CASSPWGPGLAGTGELFF. The CDR3, as DNA: TGTGCCAGCAGCCCTTGGGGCCCGGGACTAGCGGGGACCGGGGAGCTGTTTTTT.

In DNA, the CDR3 is TGTGCCAGCAGCTTGGCTAGCGGGACGAGCCATGAGCAGTTCTTC. Encoded protein: CASSLASGTSHEQFF. V usage is TRBV5-5 and J usage is TRBJ2-1; 9 bases agree with TRBD2. The CDR3 is 15 residues long. The germline V gene encodes CDR1 SGHKS and CDR2 YYEKEE (reference sequence). V lost 0 bases and J lost 8; bases outside the gene matches: 6.

The chain couples TRBV29-1 to TRBJ2-2; either TRBD1 or TRBD2 may supply D (6 bases each). V dropped 6 bases and J dropped 7 bases, with 9 bases sitting between them. The CDR3 runs 11 residues. Germline V CDR1 and CDR2: SQVTM, ANQGSEA. CDR3 region: CSVQGGGELFF. CDR3 bases: TGCAGCGTACAGGGAGGCGGGGAGCTGTTTTTT.

Turning to this clone: One end of the junction fails to match germline, which may point to a read error. CDR3 nucleotide sequence: TGCGCCAGCAGCGGAGGTGGAGTTGGGTACGGGCAGCTGTTTTTT. Protein: CASSGGGVGYGQLFF. This chain links TRBV5-1 with TRBJ2-2; the D gene is possibly TRBD2 (5 bases). CDR1 is SGHRS, CDR2 YFSETQ, per germline. The CDR3 runs 15 residues.

This clone showed up just a few times. The chain joins TRBV6-1 to TRBJ2-5; D gene unclear. V shed 2 bases and J shed 1 base, with 8 bases lying between them. This CDR3 comprises 14 residues. Per germline, CDR1 MNHNS and CDR2 SASEGT. The CDR3 reads CASSEPIVQETQYF. The CDR3 DNA follows: TGTGCCAGCAGTGAACCGATAGTCCAAGAGACCCAGTACTTC.

This clone was observed many times. The chain employs TRBV9 and TRBJ2-1; D gene ambiguous. Germline V lookup: CDR1 SGDLS, CDR2 YYNGEE. This CDR3 has 16 residues. V gave up 0 bases and J gave up 0 bases, with 10 bases separating them. The CDR3 loop reads CASSVGFRSSYNEQFF. Here the CDR3 DNA reads TGTGCCAGCAGCGTAGGTTTCCGTAGCTCCTACAATGAGCAGTTCTTC. The full variable domain, its missing parts supplied by reference TRBV9 and TRBJ2-1, is DSGVTQTPKHLITATGQRVTLRCSPRSGDLSVYWYQQSLDQGLQFLIQYYNGEERAKGNILERFSAQQFPDLHSELNLSSLELGDSALYFCASSVGFRSSYNEQFFGPGTRLTVL.

The DNA of the CDR3 is TGTGCCTGGAGTAGAGGGGACGCCGGGGAGCTGTTTTTT. Its translation: CAWSRGDAGELFF. The chain employs TRBV30 and TRBJ2-2; D is possibly TRBD1 or TRBD2 (5 bases each). The V and J ends lost 2 bases and 6 bases respectively, with 10 bases between them. This CDR3 is 13 amino acids long. Germline CDR1 and CDR2: GTSNPN and SVGIG (reference sequence). Using reference TRBV30 and TRBJ2-2 for the parts outside the CDR3, the full variable domain is SQTIHQWPATLVQPVGSPLSLECTVEGTSNPNLYWYRQAAGRGLQLLFYSVGIGQISSEVPQNLSASRPQDRQFILSSKKLLLSDSGFYLCAWSRGDAGELFFGEGSRLTVL.

The chain has TRBV19 and TRBJ1-2, with D uncertain. The germline V gene encodes CDR1 LNHDA and CDR2 SQIVND (reference sequence). Trimming pared 3 bases from V and 4 bases from J, leaving 12 bases between. The CDR3 consists of 14 residues. Here the CDR3 reads CASSIPTRIYGYTF. The CDR3, as DNA: TGTGCCAGTAGTATCCCGACAAGGATCTATGGCTACACCTTC.